The entry that follows covers one TCR beta chain sequence. The sample carries other DNA sequences with the same CDR3. This CDR3 is 11 amino acids long. V was clipped by 3 bases and J by 3 bases, with 2 bases between them. CDR1 is SGHTA, CDR2 FQGNSA, per germline. Assay used: immunoSEQ multiplex PCR; TCRdb lists only in-frame clones, some missing. Of 450,000 to 550,000 clones listed, 80% to 90% are singletons. As to treatment: some 19 received Ad26.COV2.S at low or high dose, single or two shots; about 5 received placebo; per-sample allocation not given. The samples date from day 63 after the first vaccine or placebo injection. The sample comes from a study of Ad26.COV2.S vaccination and SARS-CoV-2 variants.

The sample in question was peripheral blood, obtained in a trial of Ad26.COV2.S vaccine versus placebo. This clonotype was sampled from a person aged 18-65 years who received the Ad26.COV2.S COVID-19 vaccine or a placebo. The chain combines TRBV7-2 with TRBJ1-1; D is uncertain. Written as DNA, the CDR3 is TGTGCCAGCAGCTTTTACACTGAAGCTTTCTTT. Amino acid sequence: CASSFYTEAFF.